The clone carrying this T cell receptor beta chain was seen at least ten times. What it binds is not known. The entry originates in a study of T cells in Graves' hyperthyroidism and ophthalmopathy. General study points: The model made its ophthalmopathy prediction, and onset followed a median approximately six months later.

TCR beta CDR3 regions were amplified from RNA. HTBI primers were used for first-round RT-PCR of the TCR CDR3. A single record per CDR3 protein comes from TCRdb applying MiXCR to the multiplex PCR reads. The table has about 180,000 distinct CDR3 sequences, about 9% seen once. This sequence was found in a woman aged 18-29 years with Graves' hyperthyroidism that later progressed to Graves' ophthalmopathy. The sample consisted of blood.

The CDR3: CATLGQSGSPLHF. The CDR3 coding sequence is TGTGCCACCCTGGGGCAAAGTGGCTCACCCCTCCACTTT. The chain uses TRBV2 and TRBJ1-6; possible D gene TRBD1, 5 bases. The germline V and J ends were trimmed by 10 bases and 10 bases, with 17 bases remaining between them. Per the germline V gene, CDR1 is SNHLY and CDR2 is FYNNEI. The CDR3 spans 13 residues. Together with reference TRBV2 and TRBJ1-6, the CDR3 gives the full variable domain: EPEVTQTPSHQVTQMGQEVILRCVPISNHLYFYWYRQILGQKVEFLVSFYNNEISEKSEIFDDQFSVERPDGSNFTLKIRSTKLEDSAMYFCATLGQSGSPLHFGNGTRLTVT.